The clone carrying this T cell receptor beta chain came up many times. The data were taken from a study of regulatory T cells in long-lasting Graves disease. Per the germline V gene, CDR1 is SGHDT and CDR2 is YYEEEE. The CDR3 is made up of 18 amino acids. The trim removed 4 bases at V and 0 bases at J, leaving 12 bases unmatched. As to time point: newly diagnosed GD, antithyroid drugs for less than 3 months. RNA from PBMCs was the source of the TCR library. Arm-PCR with iRepertoire HTBI primers amplified the CDR3 regions for these TCR beta libraries. TCRdb called the multiplex PCR reads again in MiXCR, with one record for every CDR3 protein. The sample yields around 420,000 distinct CDR3 sequences, 15% to 19% seen once.

The TCR comes from a female donor with Graves disease. The chain couples TRBV5-6 to TRBJ1-5; 8 nucleotides line up with TRBD1. Here the sequenced sample was peripheral blood mononuclear cells (PBMCs), taken at new diagnosis, from a patient treated with antithyroid drugs. The CDR3 DNA follows: TGTGCCAGCAGCGATCCTGGGACAGGACCTTATAGCAATCAGCCCCAGCATTTT. Translated: CASSDPGTGPYSNQPQHF.